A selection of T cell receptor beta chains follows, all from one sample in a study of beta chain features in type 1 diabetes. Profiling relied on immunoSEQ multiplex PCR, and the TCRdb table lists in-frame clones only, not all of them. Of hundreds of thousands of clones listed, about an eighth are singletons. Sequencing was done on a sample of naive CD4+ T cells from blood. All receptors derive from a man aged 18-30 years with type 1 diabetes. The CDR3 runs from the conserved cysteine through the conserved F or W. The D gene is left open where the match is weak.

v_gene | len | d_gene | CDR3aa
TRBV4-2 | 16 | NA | CASSQDLMDREEKLFF
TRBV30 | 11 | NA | CAWYPATEAFF
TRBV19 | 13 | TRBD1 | CASSGQGDSPLHF
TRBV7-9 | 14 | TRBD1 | CASSLDSRGLAQHF
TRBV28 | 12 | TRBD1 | CATGTGDTEAFF
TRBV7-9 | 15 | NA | CASSSPGLLSYEQYF
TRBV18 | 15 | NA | CASSRDGASYNEQFF
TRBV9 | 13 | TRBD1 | CASSAGGGYGYTF
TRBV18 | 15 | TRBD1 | CASSPPTGTEETQYF
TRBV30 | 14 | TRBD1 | CAWSQGAMNYGYTF
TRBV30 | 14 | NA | CAWTPSAGALGYTF
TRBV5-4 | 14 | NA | CASSLGGIREKLFF
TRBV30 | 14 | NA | CAWSPQGDEETQYF
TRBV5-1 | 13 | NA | CASSPDSTYEQYF
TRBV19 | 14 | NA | CASSPPERGEQAFF
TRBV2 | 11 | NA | CASSVRDEQYF
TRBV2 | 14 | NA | CASSRQSGYQPQHF
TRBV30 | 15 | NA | CAWSVGTANYNEQFF
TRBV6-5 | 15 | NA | CASSYSNRFNSPLHF
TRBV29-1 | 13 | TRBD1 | CSVAGTEDQPQHF
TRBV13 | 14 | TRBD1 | CASSGQTGTYGYTF
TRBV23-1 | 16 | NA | CASSPLEGGISYEQYF
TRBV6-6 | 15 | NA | CASSYLEVGSYEQYF
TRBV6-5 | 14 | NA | CASSYLDSNTEAFF
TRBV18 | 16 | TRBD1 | CASSPRAGGEEETQYF
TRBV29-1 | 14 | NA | CSAWTGDRRYGYTF
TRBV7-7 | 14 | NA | CASSPLPQGYEQYF
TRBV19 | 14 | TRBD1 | CASSNRGLNYGYTF
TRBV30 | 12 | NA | CAWRAAGGGYTF
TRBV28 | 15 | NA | CASRQPRGGGDGYTF
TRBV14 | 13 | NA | CASSQGALDEQYF
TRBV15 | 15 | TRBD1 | CATSRRQGSGDTQYF
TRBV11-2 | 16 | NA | CASSARGDSSTDTQYF
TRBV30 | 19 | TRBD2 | CAWSVQRKGLGHVGDTQYF
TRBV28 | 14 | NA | CASSFGDSGNTIYF
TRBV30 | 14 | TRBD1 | CAWRETGIWYGYTF
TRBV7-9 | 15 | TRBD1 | CASSLRTGVNTEAFF
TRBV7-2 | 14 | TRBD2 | CASALGLAYNEQFF
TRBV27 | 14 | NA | CASSPGQINQPQHF
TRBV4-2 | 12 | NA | CASSQGPGQGYF
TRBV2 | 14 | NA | CASRGTPGTDTQYF
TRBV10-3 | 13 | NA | CAILPATTGELFF
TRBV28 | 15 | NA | CASSLGTGGDYGYTF
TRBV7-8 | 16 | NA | CASSPKARAHYNEQFF
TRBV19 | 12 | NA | CASIGPRKEQFF
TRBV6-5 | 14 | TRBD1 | CASSYDDGTGPVNF
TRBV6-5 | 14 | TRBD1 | CASSTGRQGYRQYF
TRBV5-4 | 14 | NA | CASSQPTENTEAFF
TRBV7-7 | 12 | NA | CASSLGGGEQFF
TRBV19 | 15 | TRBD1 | CASSTVVGTDVPLHF
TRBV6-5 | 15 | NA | CASSSLGTAEETQYF
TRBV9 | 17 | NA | CASSVVRGISGANVLTF
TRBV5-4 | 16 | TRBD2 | CASSSRLAGEIDTQYF
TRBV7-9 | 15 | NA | CASSLMGDHTGELFF
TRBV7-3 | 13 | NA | CASSRDSQETQYF
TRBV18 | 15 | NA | CASSHVETGLYEQYF
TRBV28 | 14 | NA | CASSDAHNTGELFF
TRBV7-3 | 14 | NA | CASSLQGNLDEQFF
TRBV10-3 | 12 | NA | CAISGSSYEQYF